Following are 4 T cell receptor beta chains from one sample sequenced in a study of blood T cell repertoires in COVID-19. Method: immunoSEQ multiplex PCR; TCRdb's copy keeps in-frame clones and lacks some. The sample holds over 350,000 clones, about 86% seen once. Sequences were obtained from PBMCs or T cells enriched from blood (not recorded which). The receptors here all came from a woman in her 50s who had recovered from COVID-19.

This chain links TRBV2 with TRBJ1-6; D is ambiguous. From germline, CDR1 is SNHLY and CDR2 FYNNEI. With 4 bases removed from V and 7 bases from J, the gap between germline ends came to 17 bases. The CDR3 extends over 16 amino acids. CDR3 DNA sequence: TGTGCCAGCAGTGCCAAGCAGGTTCTTGTGAATTCACCCCTCCACTTT. It translates to CASSAKQVLVNSPLHF.

The V call is TRBV28, the J call TRBJ1-2; 9 bases fit TRBD1. Germline V CDR1 and CDR2: MDHEN, SYDVKM. With 4 bases clipped from V and 2 bases from J, the junction kept 5 bases outside the gene matches. This CDR3 is built from 15 residues. Here the CDR3 DNA reads TGTGCCAGCAGTTCGGCGGGACAGGGAAACTATGGCTACACCTTC. It encodes CASSSAGQGNYGYTF.

The chain is built from TRBV19 and TRBJ2-3, with D hard to call. The CDR3 spans 15 residues. Germline CDR1 reads LNHDA; CDR2 reads SQIVND (reference sequence). Trimming removed 6 bases from V and 3 bases from J, with 16 bases in between. DNA for the CDR3: TGTGCCAGTAGACCTCAGGTCGGCTGGACAGATACGCAGTATTTT. This codes for CASRPQVGWTDTQYF. Using reference TRBV19 and TRBJ2-3 for the parts outside the CDR3, the full variable domain is DGGITQSPKYLFRKEGQNVTLSCEQNLNHDAMYWYRQDPGQGLRLIYYSQIVNDFQKGDIAEGYSVSREKKESFPLTVTSAQKNPTAFYLCASRPQVGWTDTQYFGPGTRLTVL.

There are a few counts of this clone. V usage is TRBV27 and J usage is TRBJ2-5; unclear D gene. This CDR3 spans 19 amino acids. Trimming took off 2 bases at V and 4 bases at J, with 26 bases between the two ends. Germline CDR1 and CDR2: MNHEY and SMNVEV (reference sequence). The CDR3 protein is CASSLQARFRSNHVETQYF. The DNA of the CDR3 is TGTGCCAGCAGTTTACAGGCTCGATTCAGATCCAATCATGTAGAGACCCAGTACTTC.